Listed here are 12 T cell receptor beta chains from one sample, sequenced in a study of T-cell reconstitution after alpha-beta-depleted transplantation in children. Unique molecular identifiers were used in preparing the TCRbeta library. TCRdb reanalysed the PCR reads using MiXCR and keeps one entry per CDR3 protein. The sample shows 540,000 or so distinct CDR3 sequences, more than 20% of them seen only once. The sample was PBMCs, mostly from graft donor cells, taken 360 days after TCRalphabeta/CD19-depleted stem cell transplant. The source is a boy in the first two years of life who had a stem cell transplant for acute myeloid leukemia, so the T cells may come from the graft donor.

This clonotype showed up many times. The chain joins TRBV7-2 to TRBJ2-7; the D gene is possibly TRBD1 (6 bases). V was shortened by 5 bases and J by 4 bases, with 21 bases between the two germline ends. In germline, CDR1 is SGHTA, CDR2 FQGNSA. The CDR3 is 16 amino acids. The CDR3 DNA follows: TGTGCCAGCAGCCCCGGACAGTATTCCCTCCTTTACGAGCAGTACTTC. Its protein is CASSPGQYSLLYEQYF.

In regard to this clonotype: Since a much larger clone is just one base distant, this may be a read error. The chain uses TRBV7-2 and TRBJ2-7; a weak D match, TRBD1 (7 bases). The CDR3 is 16 amino acids. CDR1 and CDR2 (germline): SGHTA, FQGNSA. CDR3: CASSSGDSRFSYQQYF. DNA of the CDR3: TGTGCCAGCAGCTCGGGGGACAGTCGCTTCTCCTACCAGCAGTACTTC.

This rearrangement joins TRBV4-1 to TRBJ2-2; the D gene is possibly TRBD2 (5 bases). Per the germline V gene, CDR1 is MGHRA and CDR2 is YSYEKL. The CDR3 runs 17 residues. Trimming stripped 0 bases from V and 1 base from J, with 12 bases between. Written as DNA, the CDR3 is TGCGCCAGCAGCCAAGAAGGTCGACGGGGGAACACCGGGGAGCTGTTTTTT. Its translation: CASSQEGRRGNTGELFF.

This chain links TRBV20-1 with TRBJ2-1; D perhaps matches TRBD2 (5 bases). From germline, CDR1 is DFQATT and CDR2 SNEGSKA (reference sequence). Trimming removed 6 bases at V and 0 bases at J, with 18 bases between. The CDR3 totals 16 residues. CDR3 in DNA: TGCAGTGCCACCTCCTTAGAGGGAAGCTCCTACAATGAGCAGTTCTTC. This translates into CSATSLEGSSYNEQFF.

The gene calls are TRBV20-1 and TRBJ2-1, with 14 nucleotides matching TRBD2. Unmatched junction bases numbered 1, after V lost 4 bases and J lost 5 bases. The CDR3 spans 14 residues. Germline V gives CDR1 DFQATT, CDR2 SNEGSKA (reference sequence). CDR3 sequence (DNA): TGCAGTGCTAAGGGACTAGCGGGAGACAATGAGCAGTTCTTC. Translating gives CSAKGLAGDNEQFF.

This clonotype was seen ten or more times. The chain uses TRBV20-1 and TRBJ2-1; 11 positions match TRBD2. Losses at the gene ends were 3 bases for V and 6 bases for J; bases not matched to a gene: 1. The germline V gene encodes CDR1 DFQATT and CDR2 SNEGSKA (reference sequence). This CDR3 is built from 13 residues. As DNA, the CDR3 is TGCAGTGCTAGTAGCGGGGGGGCCAATGAGCAGTTCTTC. Translation: CSASSGGANEQFF.

The chain combines TRBV5-1 with TRBJ2-3; D gene ambiguous. Germline values: CDR1 SGHRS, CDR2 YFSETQ. V was clipped by 1 base and J by 8 bases, with 8 bases between them. The CDR3 runs to 12 residues. The CDR3 loop is CASSLRPGTQYF. DNA for the CDR3: TGCGCCAGCAGCTTGAGGCCCGGTACGCAGTATTTT.

The rearrangement links TRBV25-1 to TRBJ2-1; no clear D. The V and J ends lost 3 bases and 1 base respectively, with 10 bases between them. Germline CDR1 and CDR2: MGHDK and SYGVNS. The CDR3 has 15 amino acids. The DNA for the CDR3 is TGTGCCAGCAGTGAGTCCCGCAAGTCCTACAATGAGCAGTTCTTC. As protein: CASSESRKSYNEQFF. The full variable domain, rest sourced from reference TRBV25-1 and TRBJ2-1, is EADIYQTPRYLVIGTGKKITLECSQTMGHDKMYWYQQDPGMELHLIHYSYGVNSTEKGDLSSESTVSRIRTEHFPLTLESARPSHTSQYLCASSESRKSYNEQFFGPGTRLTVL.

The chain is built from TRBV29-1 and TRBJ1-4, with 9 positions matching TRBD1. The CDR3 sequence is 15 residues long. V shed 6 bases, J shed 7 bases, and the junction held 12 bases outside the gene matches. The germline gives CDR1 SQVTM, CDR2 ANQGSEA. For the CDR3, the DNA is TGCAGCGTCCCCGAGCCGGGGACAGGGTTTGAAAAACTGTTTTTT. This encodes CSVPEPGTGFEKLFF.

There are a few counts of this clonotype. The V call is TRBV20-1, the J call TRBJ2-1, with TRBD1 matching over 11 bases. Trimming took 0 bases from V and 6 from J; bases not matched to a gene: 7. The CDR3 has 16 amino acids. Germline V gene data show CDR1 as DFQATT and CDR2 as SNEGSKA (reference sequence). CDR3 nucleotide sequence: TGCAGTGCTAGAGATTGGACAGGGGGCGCATTCAATGAGCAGTTCTTC. Translated: CSARDWTGGAFNEQFF.

The J gene is TRBJ2-5, the V gene TRBV12-3 or TRBV12-4; D gene uncertain. This CDR3 is 14 amino acids long. Trimming took 7 bases from V and 0 from J, leaving 12 bases between them. This CDR3 is CASTTTPYQETQYF. Written as DNA, the CDR3 is TGTGCCAGCACAACGACTCCGTACCAAGAGACCCAGTACTTC.

This clonotype was seen once. The genes are TRBV9 and TRBJ2-1, with 9 positions matching TRBD1. The length of the CDR3 is 16 residues. The junction had 13 bases not matched to a gene; V was cut back by 4 bases and J by 8 bases. Germline V lookup: CDR1 SGDLS, CDR2 YYNGEE. The CDR3 DNA follows: TGTGCCAGCAGCATGGGAGAGGGGACAGGGATGGATGAGCAGTTCTTC. The encoded protein is CASSMGEGTGMDEQFF.